This entry lists 32 T cell receptor beta chains sequenced from one sample in a study of OX40 agonist ivuxolimab in advanced cancers. The data were produced by immunoSEQ multiplex PCR, yet TCRdb's version contains in-frame clones alone and is incomplete. The sample shows about 83,000 clones, about 89% of them seen only once. The specimen comprised CD4+ or CD8+ T cells sorted from blood, sampled in a trial of the OX40 agonist ivuxolimab. All receptors derive from an adult with an advanced solid tumor such as melanoma, head and neck, liver or kidney cancer.

This clone has just one count. The gene calls are TRBV4-3 and TRBJ2-1, with TRBD2 matching 8 bases. This CDR3 comprises 16 residues. CDR1 LGHNA and CDR2 YSLEER come from the germline V gene. The trim removed 1 base at V and 0 bases at J, leaving 2 bases unmatched. The CDR3 loop reads CASSQGAGGSYNEQFF. The CDR3 DNA sequence: TGCGCCAGCAGCCAAGGGGCGGGGGGCTCCTACAATGAGCAGTTCTTC.

The rearrangement joins TRBV9 to TRBJ2-5, with 14 nucleotides matching TRBD2. V shed 1 base and J 4 bases; nucleotides not matched to a gene: 9. CDR3 length equals 18 residues. Germline-derived CDR1 and CDR2 are SGDLS and YYNGEE. The CDR3 DNA reads as TGTGCCAGCAGCGTAAGCCCGGGGACTAGCGGGAGAGGAGAGACCCAGTACTTC. It yields the protein CASSVSPGTSGRGETQYF.

This chain connects TRBV30 to TRBJ2-3, with D unclear. Germline-derived CDR1 and CDR2 are GTSNPN and SVGIG (reference sequence). CDR3 length: 12 amino acids. V was shortened by 0 bases and J by 4 bases, with 5 bases between the two germline ends. CDR3 sequence reads: CAWSVISDTQYF. In DNA form, the CDR3 reads TGTGCCTGGAGTGTAATCTCAGATACGCAGTATTTT.

The chain combines TRBV6-5 with TRBJ1-2; D is unclear. Trimming took off 5 bases at V and 1 base at J, with 5 bases between the two ends. This CDR3 spans 12 amino acids. Germline values: CDR1 MNHEY, CDR2 SVGAGI. CDR3 sequence reads: CASSQSNYGYTF. The CDR3 region has the DNA TGTGCCAGCAGTCAGAGTAACTATGGCTACACCTTC.

V is TRBV23-1 and J is TRBJ1-2; D remains unclear. TRBV23-1 is sorted into the ORF group, with uncertain function. The CDR3 spans 8 residues. Trimming shortened V by 6 bases and J by 14 bases, and 7 bases separated the two germline ends. This CDR3 is CASSRRTF. CDR3 coding DNA: TGCGCCAGCAGCCGGAGGACCTTC.

This clone was counted only a few times. The V call is TRBV16, the J call TRBJ2-7; possible D gene TRBD2, 5 bases. The V gene's germline CDR1 is KGHSY and CDR2 FQNENV. This CDR3 region has 13 residues. The V end was cut by 3 bases, the J end by 1 base, with 7 bases between. As DNA, the CDR3 is TGTGCCAGCAGCCATGGGAGTTCCTACGAGCAGTACTTC. Amino acids: CASSHGSSYEQYF.

The CDR3 is CASSDEHISTGSGNTIYF. The CDR3 coding sequence is TGTGCCAGCAGTGACGAGCACATATCTACCGGCTCTGGAAACACCATATATTTT. The chain links TRBV2 to TRBJ1-3; no firm D call. Trimming removed 3 bases at V and 0 bases at J, with 18 bases between. The CDR3 totals 18 residues. Germline loops: CDR1 SNHLY, CDR2 FYNNEI. Full variable domain (missing parts from reference TRBV2 and TRBJ1-3): EPEVTQTPSHQVTQMGQEVILRCVPISNHLYFYWYRQILGQKVEFLVSFYNNEISEKSEIFDDQFSVERPDGSNFTLKIRSTKLEDSAMYFCASSDEHISTGSGNTIYFGEGSWLTVV.

The genes are TRBV30 and TRBJ1-5; D perhaps matches TRBD1 (5 bases). Germline loops: CDR1 GTSNPN, CDR2 SVGIG (reference sequence). Trimming left V 5 bases short and J 0 bases short, with 8 bases between. The CDR3 runs to 13 residues. CDR3 protein: CAWDSDSNQPQHF. The DNA for the CDR3 is TGTGCCTGGGACAGCGATAGCAATCAGCCCCAGCATTTT.

The J gene is TRBJ2-7, the V gene TRBV4-3; TRBD2 is a possible D gene (6 bases). CDR1 and CDR2 (germline): LGHNA, YSLEER. V was cut by 1 base and J by 6 bases, with 16 bases left in between. The CDR3 totals 15 residues. The CDR3 region is CASSQGSRQGGEQYF. DNA for the CDR3: TGCGCCAGCAGCCAAGGATCGCGGCAGGGAGGCGAGCAGTACTTC.

This chain uses TRBV9 with TRBJ1-5; no reliable D call. The CDR3 spans 13 residues. With 3 bases removed from V and 6 bases from J, the gap between germline ends came to 10 bases. Germline lookup yields CDR1 SGDLS and CDR2 YYNGEE. In DNA, the CDR3 is TGTGCCAGCAGCGATGGGGAGGCTCAGCCCCAGCATTTT. Amino acids: CASSDGEAQPQHF. The full variable domain, in which reference TRBV9 and TRBJ1-5 provide the parts outside the CDR3, is DSGVTQTPKHLITATGQRVTLRCSPRSGDLSVYWYQQSLDQGLQFLIQYYNGEERAKGNILERFSAQQFPDLHSELNLSSLELGDSALYFCASSDGEAQPQHFGDGTRLSIL.

The CDR3 sequence: CASSLIIGLPTDTQYF. The CDR3 nucleotides are TGTGCCAGCAGTTTAATAATTGGGCTACCCACAGATACGCAGTATTTT. This chain uses TRBV28 with TRBJ2-3, with D uncertain. The germline V gene encodes CDR1 MDHEN and CDR2 SYDVKM. The V gene lost 2 bases and the J gene lost 2 bases, with 14 bases spanning the gap. This CDR3 is built from 16 residues. Filled out from reference TRBV28 and TRBJ2-3, the complete variable domain reads DVKVTQSSRYLVKRTGEKVFLECVQDMDHENMFWYRQDPGLGLRLIYFSYDVKMKEKGDIPEGYSVSREKKERFSLILESASTNQTSMYLCASSLIIGLPTDTQYFGPGTRLTVL.

The CDR3 protein is CASIPALSGANVLTF. For the CDR3, the DNA is TGTGCCAGCATTCCGGCCCTCTCTGGGGCCAACGTCCTGACTTTC. This chain links TRBV2 with TRBJ2-6; D unresolved. Trimming stripped 7 bases from V and 0 bases from J, with 10 bases between. This CDR3 is 15 amino acids long. Germline V CDR1 and CDR2: SNHLY, FYNNEI.

V and J are TRBV5-1 and TRBJ2-2; D uncertain. CDR3 length: 13 amino acids. With 4 bases removed from V and 3 bases from J, the gap between germline ends came to 7 bases. CDR1 SGHRS and CDR2 YFSETQ come from the germline V gene. CDR3 nucleotides: TGCGCCAGCAGCGACCGGGACACCGGGGAGCTGTTTTTT. Translated: CASSDRDTGELFF.

The V gene is TRBV4-1, the J gene TRBJ1-3; D gene ambiguous. This CDR3 comprises 15 residues. CDR1 and CDR2 (germline): MGHRA, YSYEKL. Trimming cost V 0 bases and J 0 bases, with 6 bases left between them. The chain's CDR3 is CASSQDSISGNTIYF. DNA of the CDR3: TGCGCCAGCAGCCAAGACAGCATCTCTGGAAACACCATATATTTT.

There are a few counts of this clone. J is TRBJ1-2 and V is TRBV5-8; TRBD1 matches 10 bases. With 2 bases clipped from V and 5 bases from J, the junction kept 6 bases outside the gene matches. The V gene's germline CDR1 is SGHTS and CDR2 YDEGEE. There are 15 residues in the CDR3. The CDR3 spells CASSLGQGGIYGYTF. The CDR3 region has the DNA TGTGCCAGCAGCTTAGGACAGGGGGGAATTTATGGCTACACCTTC.

Turning to this clone: Relative to the germline gene, one junction end is altered; a read error may explain this. The rearrangement joins TRBV7-7 to TRBJ2-2; D is perhaps TRBD2 (5 bases). The CDR3 spans 14 residues. Germline CDR1 reads SSHAT; CDR2 reads FNYEAQ (reference sequence). The CDR3 DNA reads as TGTGCTAGCAGCTTAGAGGGTTACACCGGGGAGCTGTTTTTT. It encodes CASSLEGYTGELFF.

V is TRBV7-9 and J is TRBJ1-1; TRBD1 matches at 7 bases. Germline V gene lookup returns CDR1 SEHNR and CDR2 FQNEAQ (reference sequence). V trimming: 0 bases; J trimming: 3 bases; junction bases outside the gene matches: 4. CDR3 length equals 15 residues. The CDR3 sequence is CASSLAEGADTEAFF. CDR3 coding DNA: TGTGCCAGCAGCTTAGCAGAGGGGGCGGACACTGAAGCTTTCTTT.

The chain combines TRBV11-2 with TRBJ2-3; D uncertain. V lost 8 bases and J lost 10, with 13 bases in between. The CDR3 is 11 amino acids. Germline V lookup: CDR1 SGHAT, CDR2 FQNNGV. CDR3: CASDDLGPQYF. The CDR3 DNA reads as TGTGCCAGCGACGACCTTGGACCGCAGTATTTT.

This clone showed up just a few times. This rearrangement joins TRBV15 to TRBJ1-5; D might be TRBD1 (5 bases). V lost 0 bases and J 0 bases, leaving 6 bases between the germline ends. Per the germline V gene, CDR1 is LNHNV and CDR2 is YYDKDF (reference sequence). The CDR3 totals 15 residues. CDR3 residues: CATSRETVSNQPQHF. The CDR3 region has the DNA TGTGCCACCAGCAGAGAGACAGTTAGCAATCAGCCCCAGCATTTT.

J is TRBJ1-2 and V is TRBV6-6; TRBD1 aligns across 8 bases. This CDR3 has 12 residues. The germline V gene has CDR1 MNHNY and CDR2 SVGAGI (reference sequence). Trimming took 6 bases from V and 4 from J; bases not matched to a gene: 1. For the CDR3, the DNA is TGTGCCAGCAGCCAGGGGGCCTATGGCTACACCTTC. Residues: CASSQGAYGYTF.

This sequence joins TRBV9 and TRBJ1-5, with D possibly TRBD1 on 6 matching bases. The germline V gene encodes CDR1 SGDLS and CDR2 YYNGEE. The CDR3 runs to 15 residues. The germline V and J ends were trimmed by 0 bases and 5 bases, with 12 bases remaining between them. Here the CDR3 reads CASSVGPGEHQPQHF. The CDR3 DNA follows: TGTGCCAGCAGCGTAGGACCAGGGGAACATCAGCCCCAGCATTTT. Complete variable domain (other parts from reference TRBV9 and TRBJ1-5): DSGVTQTPKHLITATGQRVTLRCSPRSGDLSVYWYQQSLDQGLQFLIQYYNGEERAKGNILERFSAQQFPDLHSELNLSSLELGDSALYFCASSVGPGEHQPQHFGDGTRLSIL.

The CDR3 nucleotides are TGTGCCAGCAGCCAAGAAGAGGGGGCTTGGCAGCCCCAGCATTTT. Its translation is CASSQEEGAWQPQHF. The chain recombines TRBV4-2 with TRBJ1-5; 7 nucleotides match TRBD1. V shed 0 bases and J 7 bases; nucleotides not matched to a gene: 6. Germline values: CDR1 LGHNA, CDR2 YNFKEQ. This CDR3 is 15 amino acids long.

The chain's CDR3 is CASSLVGTDFNSPLHF. CDR3 coding DNA: TGCGCCAGCAGCTTGGTAGGGACAGACTTTAATTCACCCCTCCACTTT. The V and J genes are TRBV5-1 and TRBJ1-6, with 7 bases fitting TRBD1. CDR3 length equals 16 residues. CDR1 and CDR2 from the germline V gene are SGHRS and YFSETQ. Trimming at V came to 0 bases and at J to 6 bases, leaving 6 bases not matched to a gene.

This chain links TRBV28 with TRBJ1-5, with D possibly matching TRBD1 (6 bases). Germline CDR1 reads MDHEN; CDR2 reads SYDVKM. With 1 base removed from V and 0 bases from J, the gap between germline ends came to 13 bases. The CDR3 has 17 residues. DNA of the CDR3: TGTGCCAGCAGTTTATTTAGGGGGTCCTATAGCAATCAGCCCCAGCATTTT. Translating gives CASSLFRGSYSNQPQHF.

The CDR3 sequence: CASSIINEQFF. As DNA, the CDR3 is TGTGCCAGCAGCATCATCAATGAGCAGTTCTTC. J is TRBJ2-1 and V is TRBV7-2, with no clear D. This CDR3 spans 11 amino acids. V was trimmed by 5 bases and J by 6 bases, leaving 5 bases between them. Germline loops: CDR1 SGHTA, CDR2 FQGNSA.

The J gene is TRBJ1-2, the V gene TRBV7-8; D not certain. Per the germline V gene, CDR1 is SGHVS and CDR2 is FQNEAQ. V lost 4 bases and J lost 5, with 26 bases in between. The CDR3 totals 18 residues. The CDR3 loop reads CASSSSQGMVKKTYGYTF. The CDR3 DNA follows: TGTGCCAGCAGCTCTTCGCAAGGAATGGTTAAAAAAACATATGGCTACACCTTC.

The chain joins TRBV2 to TRBJ1-1; no definite D call. V lost 6 bases to trimming and J lost 4 bases, with 12 bases between them. In germline, CDR1 is SNHLY, CDR2 FYNNEI. The CDR3 length is 13 residues. CDR3 DNA: TGTGCCAGCAGCTTAGGAGGGTCCACTGAAGCTTTCTTT. Its translation: CASSLGGSTEAFF.

CDR3 nucleotide sequence: TGTGCCAGCAGTATTCAGGGGGCGACCTACGAGCAGTACTTC. It is translated as CASSIQGATYEQYF. This chain joins TRBV28 and TRBJ2-7, with TRBD1 matching over 8 bases. The CDR3 spans 14 residues. The V segment lost 5 bases and the J segment 2 bases; nucleotides outside the gene matches: 5. Germline CDR1 and CDR2: MDHEN and SYDVKM. The entire variable domain, with the rest obtained from reference TRBV28 and TRBJ2-7, is as follows: DVKVTQSSRYLVKRTGEKVFLECVQDMDHENMFWYRQDPGLGLRLIYFSYDVKMKEKGDIPEGYSVSREKKERFSLILESASTNQTSMYLCASSIQGATYEQYFGPGTRLTVT.

This clone was detected only once. The V gene is TRBV28, the J gene TRBJ1-2; 7 bases match TRBD1. Germline CDR1 and CDR2: MDHEN and SYDVKM. The CDR3 is 14 residues long. V trimming: 5 bases; J trimming: 6 bases; junction bases outside the gene matches: 9. The CDR3 here is CASSPLEGADGYTF. The CDR3, as DNA: TGTGCCAGCAGTCCCCTTGAGGGGGCAGATGGCTACACCTTC.

V and J are TRBV23-1 and TRBJ2-1; D ambiguous. TRBV23-1 falls under the ORF class, with uncertain function. CDR3 length: 16 residues. V was pared by 0 bases and J by 5 bases, with 14 bases between. CDR3 sequence reads: CASSQSAVGGHNEQFF. The CDR3 DNA reads as TGCGCCAGCAGTCAATCTGCAGTAGGCGGACACAATGAGCAGTTCTTC.

V and J are TRBV27 and TRBJ2-4; TRBD1 might be the D (5 bases). Trimming removed 2 bases at V and 1 base at J, with 12 bases between. Germline V gene lookup returns CDR1 MNHEY and CDR2 SMNVEV (reference sequence). This CDR3 comprises 16 residues. The DNA of the CDR3 is TGTGCCAGCAGTTTAGGGTGGGGCTCGGCCAAAAACATTCAGTACTTC. As protein: CASSLGWGSAKNIQYF.

The V and J genes are TRBV4-1 and TRBJ1-2; 7 bases map to TRBD1. There are 13 residues in the CDR3. The germline V gene encodes CDR1 MGHRA and CDR2 YSYEKL. The V segment lost 3 bases and the J segment 8 bases; nucleotides outside the gene matches: 6. The CDR3 here is CASSHPGQVGYTF. The CDR3 DNA sequence: TGCGCCAGCAGCCACCCCGGACAGGTCGGCTACACCTTC.